This T cell receptor beta chain appears in the sequencing data of a study of T cells after yellow fever vaccination. Overall study findings and caveats: Contaminating bulk clonotypes could be abundant in FACS-sorted repertoires. Clonotypes appearing in both CD4 and CD8 compartments existed, and their share was small.

For TCR, cDNA came from 5'RACE template switching, which added a universal primer site and UMIs. In TCRdb, the 5' RACE reads were re-called with MiXCR into one record per CDR3 protein. The sample has fewer than 150,000 distinct CDR3 sequences, 7.7% seen once. There are 13 residues in the CDR3. Looked up from germline, CDR1 is SGHDN and CDR2 is FVKESK. Trimming stripped 3 bases from V and 7 bases from J, with 10 bases between. This clonotype was detected many times. Its antigen is not known. The sequenced sample was CD4+ T cells sorted from PBMCs, obtained 5 days after the yellow fever booster vaccination. This receptor was identified in a man aged 25 to 40 who received the YFV17D yellow fever vaccine. The J gene is TRBJ2-1, the V gene TRBV14; a weak D match, TRBD2 (6 bases). CDR3 region: CASSQGLPNEQFF. In DNA form, the CDR3 reads TGTGCCAGCAGCCAGGGACTGCCAAATGAGCAGTTCTTC.